This TCR beta chain was documented in a study of blood T cell repertoires in COVID-19. Study in general: T cells, B-cell-depleted T cells, or PBMCs provided the cDNA or gDNA that served as material.

Original processing notes: The assay estimated nucleated cells by amplifying reference gene primers. Some clones are missing from TCRdb's copy, which holds only in-frame ones; the method was immunoSEQ multiplex PCR. V, J and clone size are taken as reported in that table, and D and trimming were inferred from the DNA itself. The profile shows 200,000 to 250,000 clones, 70% to 85% of them singletons. Across 24 US areas, participants ranged in age from roughly 18 to 95 years. Participants had their cohort set by participant-reported clinical history. Germline CDR1 and CDR2: MDHEN and SYDVKM. The CDR3 sequence is 15 residues long. Between the trimmed V and J ends, which lost 1 base and 0 bases, there was a span of 9 bases.

J is TRBJ1-1 and V is TRBV28; D is unresolved. Sample: PBMCs or T cells enriched from blood (not recorded which). This TCR derives from a woman between 40 and 55 years old with acute COVID-19. This CDR3 is CASSLYAQMNTEAFF. The CDR3 bases are TGTGCCAGCAGTTTATACGCTCAGATGAACACTGAAGCTTTCTTT.